This T cell receptor beta chain came from a study of shared clonotypes between healthy human individuals (dated by TCRdb to about 2020). Regarding the complete study: Three men and two women, aged 18 to 49 years, made up the cohort. Different laboratories and diverse techniques were used to prepare libraries and sequence TCR repertoires, to increase sequencing depth and limit assay-specific biases. Per donor, three plates each were used for CD4 naive and CD4 memory, two for CD8 naive, and one for CD8 memory. Leukapheresis yielded between about 0.94 and 10 billion PBMCs per donor. To estimate repertoire size and how much clonotype sharing occurs between individuals, the study deeply sequenced the blood TCR repertoires of several healthy adults.

For CDR1 and CDR2, the germline V gene (reference sequence) lists DFQATT and SNEGSKA. V is shortened by 7 bases, J by 5 bases, and the region joining them spans 11 bases. Taken from cysteine to phenylalanine, the CDR3 has 11 residues. The retained sequence is limited to the CDR3, 33 bases, with the frame set at the first base. What the authors observed across the whole study: Naive subsets generally had larger estimated clonotype richness than memory subsets did. Pairwise subsampling indicated that sequencing depth was expected to affect the degree of clonotype sharing among donors. Higher generation probabilities were observed for clonotypes shared by all four sorted-subset donors than for non-shared clonotypes. Because the study included a small number of donors, the genetic and exposure-history diversity represented was limited. Sampling was restricted to blood, and TCR repertoires in tissue are likely to differ from TCR repertoires in blood. Rarefaction of sorted-subset datasets indicated incomplete sequencing despite the large sequencing depth. Sharing across a few donors was observed for around 5% of naive CD4, over 3% of naive CD8, 2% to 2.5% of memory CD4, and roughly 0.4% of memory CD8 clonotypes.

The donors were healthy, HIV-negative adults with no recently reported acute infections or vaccinations. All donors were Caucasian adults living in Nashville, Tennessee, USA. Magnetic negative selection was used to enrich CD4+ T cells, after which naive cells were positively selected on CD45RA and the negative fraction became the memory subset. Blood was obtained by leukapheresis, after which PBMCs were separated by Ficoll-Histopaque density gradient centrifugation and cryopreserved in liquid nitrogen vapor phase. Analytical flow cytometry was used to check the purity and quantity of each magnetically sorted T cell population. From each sorted fraction, genomic DNA was isolated and quantified by UV absorbance on a Nanodrop 2000c. TCR CDR3 regions were amplified from genomic DNA by multiplex PCR using the deep immunoSEQ assay. Extracted genomic DNA from each cell subset was distributed evenly across all wells of several immunoSEQ 96-well plates, and each plate was treated as a replicate. Each replicate PCR for sorted subsets received about 200 ng genomic DNA, equal to tens of thousands of T cell genomes. Purified libraries were quantified with a Qubit 3.0 fluorometer, sized on a Bioanalyzer 2100, and re-quantified with the KAPA Library Quantification kit. Every immunoSEQ 96-well plate was sequenced on a dedicated single-read 150-cycle Illumina NextSeq 550 flow cell. Per the original workflow: Because the immunoSEQ output included only junctional sequences and no quality scores, the filtering could not be the same as the filtering used for full-length reads. Sequences were annotated with PyIR, a Python wrapper for IgBLAST v1.9, using IMGT germline references to assign V/J genes and CDR3. Reads with weak V/J assignments (E-value above 1e-6), missing CDR3, stop codons, out-of-frame junctions, or ambiguous translated residues were removed. V3J clonotypes were defined as sequences sharing the same inferred V gene, J gene, and CDR3 amino acid sequence. To compute the percentage overlap between repertoires, the number of shared unique clonotypes was divided by the size of the smaller repertoire. Richness of each repertoire was evaluated using RTK rarefaction, the Chao1 estimator, and Recon v2.1 estimates of unobserved clonotypes. Generation probabilities for all TCRbeta clonotypes obtained by the gDNA method from a handful of donors were computed using OLGA. TCRdb carries this immuneACCESS record with in-frame sequences only. Its versions omit some clonotypes, under half of them owing to an unresolved V gene in the studies checked, with the rest unexplained. The DNA gave D and trimming, while V, J and clone size come from that table. This sample gives over a million clones in total; approximately 78% of them show up just once. Of the sample, roughly 0.55% is held by the ten largest clones.

This clone has a single count. The antigen this receptor binds is unknown. This probably arose from a read error, given a far larger clone one base away. The sample comprised memory CD4+ T cells from PBMCs. What this sample's cell subset or site label stands for: CD45RA-negative fraction. This receptor was taken from a man aged 18 to 29 in good health. Some clones in this sample may be carry-over from other donors' samples. The receptor chain draws on TRBV20-1 and TRBJ2-5, with the D segment identity uncertain. The CDR3 region: CSVRAGETQYF. The nucleotides are TGCAGTGTTAGGGCCGGGGAGACCCAGTACTTC.